The rows below give T cell receptor beta chains drawn from one sample of a study of CD8+ T cells in alopecia areata. Repertoires were generated with immunoSEQ multiplex PCR, while TCRdb's copy carries only in-frame clones and drops some. The table has under 350,000 clones, roughly 64% seen once. This sample comprised CD4+ T cells sorted from blood, obtained at week 24, from a patient treated with tofacitinib. The receptors here all came from a human donor with alopecia areata. The CDR3 runs from the conserved cysteine through the conserved F or W. The D gene is left open where the match is weak. The size entry is marked missing in some rows and otherwise reads once, few, many or a size class.

-,TRBJ2-6,TRBV7-3,16,-,CASSGGLVSGANVLTF,TGTGCCAGCAGCGGAGGATTGGTCTCTGGGGCCAACGTCCTGACTTTC
-,TRBJ2-5,TRBV7-9,15,few,CASSFPGLGQETQYF,TGTGCCAGCAGCTTCCCCGGACTGGGTCAAGAGACCCAGTACTTC
-,TRBJ1-2,TRBV2,11,-,CASSWDKGYTF,TGTGCCAGCAGTTGGGACAAAGGCTACACCTTC
TRBD2,TRBJ2-5,TRBV25-1,15,-,CASSAGLAGEETQYF,TGTGCCAGCAGCGCGGGACTAGCGGGGGAAGAGACCCAGTACTTC
-,TRBJ1-2,TRBV6-5,15,few,CASRRGTATNYGYTF,TGTGCCAGCAGGCGCGGGACGGCCACTAACTATGGCTACACCTTC
-,TRBJ2-1,TRBV30,16,-,CAWTPGLANSYNEQFF,TGTGCCTGGACTCCGGGGCTAGCGAACTCGTACAATGAGCAGTTCTTC
TRBD1,TRBJ1-2,TRBV30,14,-,CAWSVRTGGLSYTF,TGTGCCTGGAGTGTAAGGACAGGGGGTCTGAGCTACACCTTC
-,TRBJ2-2,TRBV30,16,-,CAWSVRGGVSTGELFF,TGTGCCTGGAGTGTACGGGGCGGGGTGTCTACCGGGGAGCTGTTTTTT
-,TRBJ1-6,TRBV5-4,15,-,CASSGGAPLNSPLHF,TGTGCCAGCAGTGGGGGGGCCCCCCTTAATTCACCCCTCCACTTT
-,TRBJ2-7,TRBV27,13,-,CASSLRAYYEQYF,TGTGCCAGCAGTTTAAGGGCTTACTACGAGCAGTACTTC
TRBD1,TRBJ2-7,TRBV10-2,16,-,CASSESYGTGVGEQYF,TGCGCCAGCAGTGAGTCGTACGGGACAGGGGTGGGCGAGCAGTACTTC
-,TRBJ2-7,TRBV28,14,few,CASVPSGRAYEQYF,TGTGCCAGCGTTCCGTCGGGACGGGCCTACGAGCAGTACTTC
-,TRBJ1-4,TRBV20-1,11,-,CSASRTEKLFF,TGCAGTGCGTCAAGGACCGAAAAACTGTTTTTT
-,TRBJ2-3,TRBV4-2,13,-,CASSHESTDTQYF,TGTGCCAGCAGCCACGAAAGCACAGATACGCAGTATTTT
-,TRBJ2-1,TRBV6-1,13,few,CASSGSTGSEQFF,TGTGCCAGCAGTGGAAGTACAGGTTCCGAGCAGTTCTTC
TRBD2,TRBJ2-5,TRBV7-7,15,-,CASSYSGGTEETQYF,TGTGCTAGCAGCTATAGCGGGGGGACGGAAGAGACCCAGTACTTC
-,TRBJ1-1,TRBV11-2,17,-,CASSPSREGILHTEAFF,TGTGCCAGCAGCCCCTCCCGGGAGGGAATTCTGCACACTGAAGCTTTCTTT
TRBD1,TRBJ2-5,TRBV27,15,-,CASSFRDRGTETQYF,TGTGCCAGCAGTTTTCGGGACAGGGGGACGGAGACCCAGTACTTC
-,TRBJ1-4,TRBV29-1,11,few,CSVYGNEKLFF,TGCAGCGTATACGGGAATGAAAAACTGTTTTTT
TRBD1,TRBJ2-5,TRBV30,14,-,CALEMRTGSETQYF,TGTGCCTTGGAGATGAGGACAGGGAGCGAGACCCAGTACTTC
-,TRBJ2-3,TRBV30,13,-,CAWSLTGTDTQYF,TGTGCCTGGAGTTTAACGGGCACAGATACGCAGTATTTT
-,TRBJ2-7,TRBV7-2,13,few,CASSNYYSGEQYF,TGTGCCAGCAGCAACTATTACTCGGGCGAGCAGTACTTC
-,TRBJ2-1,TRBV30,11,once,CAWSVGGEQFF,TGTGCCTGGAGTGTGGGTGGGGAGCAGTTCTTC
TRBD2,TRBJ2-5,TRBV29-1,14,few,CSVFGLAGEETQYF,TGCAGCGTATTTGGGCTAGCGGGGGAAGAGACCCAGTACTTC
-,TRBJ2-5,TRBV5-1,17,-,CASSLGYGAGTAETQYF,TGCGCCAGCAGCTTGGGATATGGAGCGGGGACAGCAGAGACCCAGTACTTC
TRBD1,TRBJ2-5,TRBV5-8,16,-,CASSRLGQGGIVTQYF,TGTGCCAGCAGCCGACTTGGACAGGGGGGAATCGTGACCCAGTACTTC
-,TRBJ1-1,TRBV15,13,-,CATSRDEGREAFF,TGTGCCACCAGCAGAGATGAGGGTCGAGAAGCTTTCTTT
-,TRBJ2-4,TRBV28,14,few,CASRSQGFGNIQYF,TGTGCCAGCAGATCTCAGGGCTTTGGAAACATTCAGTACTTC
TRBD1,TRBJ1-1,TRBV30,13,-,CAWSISYRTGAFF,TGTGCCTGGAGTATCAGCTATAGGACAGGCGCTTTCTTT
-,TRBJ2-3,TRBV15,15,-,CATTLGGRPTDTQYF,TGTGCCACCACCCTCGGAGGGCGCCCCACAGATACGCAGTATTTT
-,TRBJ2-3,TRBV2,14,-,CASRPGLVTDTQYF,TGTGCCAGCAGGCCGGGACTTGTCACAGATACGCAGTATTTT
-,TRBJ2-2,TRBV6-5,12,-,CASLRVPGELFF,TGTGCCAGCCTCCGAGTCCCCGGGGAGCTGTTTTTT
TRBD1,TRBJ2-1,TRBV6-5,14,-,CASSYQGVPREQFF,TGTGCCAGCAGTTACCAGGGGGTCCCCCGTGAGCAGTTCTTC
TRBD1,TRBJ1-2,TRBV6-5,14,-,CASSWGTGVSGYTF,TGTGCCAGCAGTTGGGGAACAGGGGTGTCTGGCTACACCTTC
-,TRBJ1-1,TRBV7-9,15,few,CASSLVRQGISEAFF,TGTGCCAGCAGCTTAGTTCGCCAGGGGATTTCCGAAGCTTTCTTT
-,TRBJ2-2,TRBV28,14,few,CATTEVAGTGELFF,TGTGCCACGACAGAAGTCGCAGGCACCGGGGAGCTGTTTTTT
TRBD2,TRBJ2-5,TRBV30,12,-,CAWSAGKETQYF,TGTGCCTGGTCAGCGGGGAAAGAGACCCAGTACTTC